Following are 14 T cell receptor beta chains from one sample sequenced in a study of spatial heterogeneity in lung cancer. Findings and caveats of the study: Tumors with more nonsynonymous mutations had more expanded intratumoral alpha and beta TCRs.

Stated time point: sample taken at primary tumor resection. For these receptors, no antigen is known. TCRdb independently ran MiXCR on the 5' RACE reads; one entry per CDR3 protein. The sample lists about 13,000 distinct CDR3 sequences; 5.6% were seen once. The material sequenced was lung tumor tissue, taken at surgery. The receptors here all came from a female donor with early-stage non-small cell lung cancer.

This clonotype appeared many times. This beta chain slipped into a library made for alpha chains as a stray read, so its size is not meaningful. The rearrangement joins TRBV7-3 to TRBJ2-4; TRBD1 might be the D (8 bases). CDR3 size: 14 residues. CDR1 and CDR2 (germline): SGHTA, FQGTGA. V shed 2 bases and J shed 7 bases, with 12 bases lying between them. The CDR3 protein is CASSLGQGGNIQYF. The CDR3 DNA is TGTGCCAGCAGCTTAGGACAGGGAGGGAACATTCAGTACTTC.

This clonotype was observed many times. Little can be read into the size of this beta chain, an off-target read in a library designed for alpha chains. The CDR3 region has the DNA TGTGCCTGGAGTGGTACAGGGAGAGAGACCCAGTACTTC. Protein: CAWSGTGRETQYF. This chain connects TRBV30 to TRBJ2-5; perhaps TRBD1 as D (6 bases). V was trimmed by 1 base and J by 4 bases, leaving 10 bases between them. The CDR3 length is 13 residues. The germline gives CDR1 GTSNPN, CDR2 SVGIG (reference sequence).

This clonotype was counted many times. As an off-target read in a library built for alpha chains, this beta chain has a frequency of little significance. The V gene is TRBV3-1, the J gene TRBJ2-1, with TRBD2 matching 12 bases. This CDR3 contains 14 residues. The germline gives CDR1 LGHDT, CDR2 YNNKEL (reference sequence). With 4 bases clipped from V and 9 bases from J, the junction kept 4 bases outside the gene matches. CDR3 in DNA: TGTGCCAGCAGCCGAGGACTAGCGGGGCGTGAGCAGTTCTTC. This gives the protein CASSRGLAGREQFF.

In its sample, this clonotype is medium-sized (0.01 to 0.1%). The size of this beta chain means little, since it is a stray read in a library made for alpha chains. V and J are TRBV5-5 and TRBJ1-2, with D perhaps TRBD1 (5 bases). Germline V CDR1 and CDR2: SGHKS, YYEKEE (reference sequence). V lost 6 bases and J lost 7, with 13 bases in between. The CDR3 extends over 12 amino acids. The CDR3 here is CASNRWGSGYTF. CDR3 DNA: TGTGCCAGCAACCGGTGGGGCAGTGGCTACACCTTC.

This clonotype is labeled medium-sized. Being off target in a library aimed at alpha chains, this beta chain has a size of little meaning. The chain combines TRBV7-3 with TRBJ2-7; either TRBD1 or TRBD2 may supply D (6 bases each). Trimming shortened V by 2 bases and J by 7 bases, and 15 bases separated the two germline ends. CDR1 is SGHTA, CDR2 FQGTGA, per germline. This CDR3 contains 14 residues. The CDR3 nucleotides read TGTGCCAGCAGCTTATCAGGAGGGGGATCGGAGCAGTACTTC. It is translated as CASSLSGGGSEQYF.

At least ten counts were recorded for this clonotype. For a library built for alpha chains, this beta chain is a stray read; little rests on its size. The J gene is TRBJ2-3, the V gene TRBV6-5; 10 bases line up with TRBD1. V was pared by 5 bases and J by 5 bases, with 4 bases of the junction left unmatched. Germline V gene sequence: CDR1 MNHEY, CDR2 SVGAGI. The CDR3 has 14 residues. This chain's CDR3 is CASSRQGARDTQYF. The CDR3 coding sequence is TGTGCCAGCAGTCGACAGGGGGCTAGAGATACGCAGTATTTT.

This clonotype has a count of ten or more. Because the library targeted alpha chains, this beta chain is an off-target read whose size means little. This chain uses TRBV14 with TRBJ2-1; D is uncertain. Trimming cost V 4 bases and J 4 bases, with 8 bases left between them. Per the germline V gene, CDR1 is SGHDN and CDR2 is FVKESK. CDR3 size: 13 residues. The chain's CDR3 is CASSPVRYNEQFF. As DNA, the CDR3 is TGTGCCAGCAGCCCAGTAAGATACAATGAGCAGTTCTTC.

This clonotype was seen ten or more times. The library was designed around alpha chains, so this beta chain is a stray read whose abundance carries little weight. The rearrangement links TRBV29-1 to TRBJ1-1; D call uncertain. Germline V gives CDR1 SQVTM, CDR2 ANQGSEA. V lost 4 bases and J lost 6, with 6 bases in between. The CDR3 is 10 residues long. The CDR3 nucleotides read TGCAGCGTTGGATCGGCTGAAGCTTTCTTT. Translating gives CSVGSAEAFF. Complete variable domain (other parts from reference TRBV29-1 and TRBJ1-1): SAVISQKPSRDICQRGTSLTIQCQVDSQVTMMFWYRQQPGQSLTLIATANQGSEATYESGFVIDKFPISRPNLTFSTLTVSNMSPEDSSIYLCSVGSAEAFFGQGTRLTVV.

This clonotype occurred many times. This beta chain turned up in a library designed for alpha chains; as an off-target read, its abundance says little. V usage is TRBV9 and J usage is TRBJ2-6; D possibly matches TRBD1 or TRBD2 (5 bases each). In germline, CDR1 is SGDLS, CDR2 YYNGEE. Trimming removed 4 bases at V and 4 bases at J, with 15 bases between. CDR3 size: 16 residues. The CDR3 coding sequence is TGTGCCAGCAGCCCAGGGAGAGTTTCAGGGGCCAACGTCCTGACTTTC. It encodes CASSPGRVSGANVLTF. Based on the CDR3 plus reference TRBV9 and TRBJ2-6, the full variable domain is DSGVTQTPKHLITATGQRVTLRCSPRSGDLSVYWYQQSLDQGLQFLIQYYNGEERAKGNILERFSAQQFPDLHSELNLSSLELGDSALYFCASSPGRVSGANVLTFGAGSRLTVL.

This clonotype was picked up many times. This beta chain represents an off-target read in a library built for alpha chains; its size is of limited meaning. The V and J genes are TRBV12-3 or TRBV12-4 and TRBJ1-3; TRBD1 is a possible D gene (5 bases). The V gene lost 6 bases and the J gene lost 7 bases, with 19 bases spanning the gap. This CDR3 has 15 amino acids. The CDR3: CASSPRGRATNTIYF. Written as DNA, the CDR3 is TGTGCCAGCAGCCCTAGGGGTCGGGCAACGAACACCATATATTTT.

This clonotype came up many times. This beta chain slipped into a library made for alpha chains as a stray read, so its size is not meaningful. The rearrangement links TRBV12-3 or TRBV12-4 to TRBJ2-7; D is unclear. The V end was cut by 3 bases, the J end by 1 base, with 10 bases between. CDR3 length: 14 amino acids. The CDR3 region has the DNA TGTGCCAGCAGTTTCATGCTAGGGTCCTACGAGCAGTACTTC. Residues: CASSFMLGSYEQYF.

Turning to this clonotype: This beta chain turned up in a library designed for alpha chains; as an off-target read, its abundance says little. The CDR3 spells CASSRLGAANSGTGELFF. DNA of the CDR3: TGTGCCAGCAGCCGCCTTGGAGCGGCAAATTCGGGCACCGGGGAGCTGTTTTTT. The chain has TRBV7-6 and TRBJ2-2; D may be TRBD2 (5 bases). V was clipped by 5 bases and J by 4 bases, with 23 bases between them. Germline CDR1 and CDR2: SGHVS and FNYEAQ. The CDR3 runs 18 residues.

This clonotype was recorded at least ten times. Since it is a stray read in a library aimed at alpha chains, this beta chain has a size that is not meaningful. The genes are TRBV3-1 and TRBJ2-3; D is undetermined. The CDR3 has 10 amino acids. Trimming cost V 8 bases and J 6 bases, with 6 bases left between them. Germline loops: CDR1 LGHDT, CDR2 YNNKEL (reference sequence). CDR3 residues: CASGWDTQYF. For the CDR3, the DNA is TGTGCCAGCGGATGGGATACGCAGTATTTT.

This clonotype was recorded many times. This beta chain is a stray sequence in a library constructed for alpha chains; its clone size is not meaningful. J is TRBJ1-2 and V is TRBV12-3 or TRBV12-4; 8 bases are a match to TRBD1. The CDR3 runs to 14 residues. V trimming: 5 bases; J trimming: 4 bases; junction bases outside the gene matches: 6. CDR3 coding DNA: TGTGCCAGCAGTCCTACAGGACAGGGCTATGGCTACACCTTC. Protein product: CASSPTGQGYGYTF.